This T cell receptor (beta chain) was observed in a study of radiation and T cells in renal cell carcinoma (dated by TCRdb to the early 2020s). Regarding the study in general: In total, roughly 53 samples underwent TCR beta sequencing: around 26 tumors plus 27 peripheral blood samples. The last blood draw happened 4 weeks after radiation, timed to coincide with nephrectomy. Across all 50 or so samples, more than 4,000,000 unique CDR3 nucleotide sequences, encoding 2.5 million to 3 million unique CDR3 amino acid sequences, were identified. Overall results and qualifications from the work: Because no pretreatment tumor biopsies were available, whether clonotypes were present in the tumor at baseline could not be determined. An increase in top tumor clonotypes in blood was observed from baseline to 2 weeks post-radiation, followed by contraction by 4 weeks, which was taken to suggest transient expansion of tumor-resident clones. Tracking of blood repertoire dynamics stopped at approximately four weeks after treatment, with no follow-up past that point. Because the trial had a single-armed design, the trial could not examine how radiation dose or scheduling affected the TCR repertoire.

Following the manufacturer's recommendations, the immunoSEQ kit was used to generate TCR beta libraries from genomic DNA. For library preparation, a first multiplex PCR was performed with proprietary primers, followed by a second PCR in which unique barcodes were added, and bead cleanups were performed after each round. A positive control reaction and a negative control reaction, both provided in the kit, were run with every batch of samples. The final libraries were assessed on an Agilent 4200 TapeStation D1000 ScreenTape, pooled by volume, and quantified by qPCR. An Illumina NextSeq500 fitted with a MidOutput 150-cycle cartridge performed the sequencing, running 156 Read1 cycles and 15 Index1 cycles with the kit's custom primers. The pooled library was loaded at approximately 1 pM, with a roughly 18% PhiX control spiked in. On the study's bioinformatics: Vendor-processed data were analyzed in R, with a clonotype defined as all T cells sharing the same CDR3 nucleotide sequence. For clone abundance analyses, frequencies were normalized to the 10,000 most abundant clones in each sample. Public T cell clones, which averaged fewer than five per sample, were removed prior to analysis. A difference in abundance of at least 32-fold between compartments was used to define tumor-enriched and baseline blood-enriched clonotypes. A beta-binomial differential abundance model was used to identify clonotypes that were expanded or contracted between blood time points. Tumor-blood repertoire similarity was measured with the Baroni-Urbani and Buser coefficient, and group comparisons used two-tailed Wilcoxon tests in R. Entries here come from immuneACCESS through TCRdb and include only in-frame sequences with V and J called. Some clones fail to appear in such tables; in the studies checked, an unresolved V gene covers under half of the shortfall, and the cause of the remainder is unknown. The V and J calls and clone size come from that table; D and trimming were worked out from the DNA. This sample is represented by roughly 100,000 clones; about 79% of them were singletons. Around 7.7% of the sample goes to the ten largest clones.

The time point label, as the study defines it: blood 4 weeks post-SBRT, at nephrectomy. Explained via the paper, the treatment or condition label denotes: 15 Gy SBRT to primary tumor, nephrectomy 4 weeks later. Samples came from a clinical trial, in which primary renal cell carcinomas received 15 Gy stereotactic body radiation therapy followed by nephrectomy 4 weeks later. To follow tumor-enriched clonotypes, peripheral blood was collected serially from radiation-treated patients at baseline and again at 2 weeks and 4 weeks after SBRT. Every patient had renal cell carcinoma of clear cell pathology. Genomic DNA for TCR sequencing was prepared using the QIAamp DNA Blood Mini Kit (Qiagen). Only samples passing all quality control checks were included in the analyses. Trimming at the junction amounts to 0 bases on V and 4 bases on J, and the germline ends lie 10 bases apart. Reading the germline V gene (reference sequence) gives CDR1 MNHNY and CDR2 SVGAGI. The CDR3, cysteine through phenylalanine, is 15 amino acids long. Only the CDR3 DNA is retained, 45 bases long and in frame from the first base.

Details on this clone: The antigen this receptor binds is unknown. Base qualities are not at hand, and no much larger clone is one base apart.

This TCR came from a man between 60 and 75 years old with renal cell carcinoma. This material consisted of blood, taken from a patient whose treatment included radiotherapy and nephrectomy. The chain employs TRBV6-6 and TRBJ1-5; a tentative D match to TRBD1 spans 6 bases. The CDR3 amino acid sequence is: CASSYSRGQNQPQHF. The DNA is TGTGCCAGCAGTTACTCCCGGGGGCAAAATCAGCCCCAGCATTTT.